Listed here are 29 T cell receptor beta chains from one sample, sequenced in a study of CD8+ T cells in alopecia areata. RNA was isolated and reverse transcribed to cDNA, the sequencing template. Clones were read by immunoSEQ multiplex PCR, and TCRdb kept only the in-frame ones, dropping some. This sample has more than 200,000 clones; around two thirds occur once, and the top ten carry around 1.2%. Source: CD4+ T cells sorted from blood, taken at week 0. The source of these receptors is a human donor with alopecia areata.

Here the CDR3 reads CASSGERGGSPLHF. CDR3 sequence (DNA): TGTGCCAGCAGCGGAGAGAGGGGAGGCTCACCCCTCCACTTT. This sequence joins TRBV2 and TRBJ1-6; D may be TRBD1 (5 bases). The CDR3 length is 14 residues. The V gene's germline CDR1 is SNHLY and CDR2 FYNNEI. The V end lost 6 bases, the J end lost 10 bases, and 16 bases lay between the germline ends.

The chain recombines TRBV7-2 with TRBJ1-1; D may be TRBD1 (5 bases). Trimming removed 5 bases at V and 4 bases at J, with 11 bases between. Germline values: CDR1 SGHTA, CDR2 FQGNSA. The CDR3 has 13 amino acids. CDR3: CASSPWDGTEAFF. DNA for the CDR3: TGTGCCAGCAGCCCATGGGACGGCACTGAAGCTTTCTTT. Looking up the rest from reference TRBV7-2 and TRBJ1-1 gives the full variable domain: GAGVSQSPSNKVTEKGKDVELRCDPISGHTALYWYRQSLGQGLEFLIYFQGNSAPDKSGLPSDRFSAERTGGSVSTLTIQRTQQEDSAVYLCASSPWDGTEAFFGQGTRLTVV.

The chain has TRBV6-5 and TRBJ1-2; 9 nucleotides align to TRBD1. Per the germline V gene, CDR1 is MNHEY and CDR2 is SVGAGI. The CDR3 spans 13 residues. V lost 5 bases, J lost 8 bases, and 6 bases stayed unmatched. The CDR3 region has the DNA TGTGCCAGCAGTGGACAGGGGCCTGGGGGCTACACCTTC. Protein sequence: CASSGQGPGGYTF.

The chain combines TRBV7-2 with TRBJ1-2, with D possibly TRBD1 on 5 matching bases. Germline CDR1 SGHTA, CDR2 FQGNSA. CDR3 length: 14 amino acids. The V and J ends lost 5 bases and 8 bases respectively, with 18 bases between them. The CDR3: CASSPSTASRGYTF. For the CDR3, the DNA is TGTGCCAGCAGCCCCTCGACAGCCTCTAGGGGCTACACCTTC.

This clone was detected only a few times. This CDR3 is CASSLRGTSSYEQYF. CDR3 coding DNA: TGTGCCAGCAGCCTCCGGGGGACCAGCTCCTACGAGCAGTACTTC. The chain links TRBV5-6 to TRBJ2-7, with D perhaps matching TRBD2 (6 bases). This CDR3 comprises 15 residues. CDR1 and CDR2 from the germline V gene are SGHDT and YYEEEE. V was pared by 4 bases and J by 0 bases, with 14 bases between.

The rearrangement links TRBV5-1 to TRBJ2-7; D is perhaps TRBD1 or TRBD2 (6 bases each). This CDR3 has 14 residues. Germline CDR1 reads SGHRS; CDR2 reads YFSETQ. Trimming shortened V by 4 bases and J by 6 bases, and 17 bases separated the two germline ends. The CDR3 sequence is CASSPGEGGREQYF. The CDR3 DNA is TGCGCCAGCAGCCCTGGAGAGGGGGGCCGCGAGCAGTACTTC.

The chain joins TRBV27 to TRBJ2-1; a possible D gene is TRBD1 (6 bases). Germline CDR1 is MNHEY and CDR2 is SMNVEV (reference sequence). V gave up 1 base and J gave up 7 bases, with 17 bases separating them. The CDR3 has 16 residues. The CDR3 loop reads CASSLWFGTTDNEQFF. CDR3 nucleotide sequence: TGTGCCAGCAGTTTATGGTTCGGGACAACCGATAATGAGCAGTTCTTC.

This clone was observed a handful of times. This chain joins TRBV23-1 and TRBJ1-2; D possibly corresponds to TRBD1 (5 bases). TRBV23-1 is annotated as an ORF whose role is uncertain. Trimming took 2 bases from V and 8 from J, leaving 24 bases between them. The CDR3 loop spans 17 amino acids. The DNA of the CDR3 is TGCGCCAGCAGTCAAACTGGGACCCTCCTATCCCCATGGGGCTACACCTTC. This codes for CASSQTGTLLSPWGYTF.

The genes are TRBV2 and TRBJ2-2; 15 bases match TRBD2. CDR3 length equals 15 residues. V shed 7 bases, J shed 5 bases, and the junction held 2 bases outside the gene matches. CDR1 SNHLY and CDR2 FYNNEI come from the germline V gene. The CDR3, as DNA: TGTGCCAGCACCGGGACTAGCGGGGGGACCGGGGAGCTGTTTTTT. Protein product: CASTGTSGGTGELFF.

The rearrangement uses TRBV29-1 and TRBJ2-7, with D possibly being TRBD1 (8 bases). The V end lost 4 bases, the J end lost 4 bases, and 17 bases lay between the germline ends. This CDR3 comprises 14 residues. Germline CDR1 and CDR2: SQVTM and ANQGSEA. In DNA, the CDR3 is TGCAGCGTTGCGGGAGGACAGGGCTCATACGAGCAGTACTTC. Its translation is CSVAGGQGSYEQYF.

The genes are TRBV2 and TRBJ1-2; D is unresolved. CDR1 is SNHLY, CDR2 FYNNEI, per germline. The CDR3 consists of 16 residues. Trimming shortened V by 0 bases and J by 0 bases, and 11 bases separated the two germline ends. This chain's CDR3 is CASSEAGGPTNYGYTF. The DNA of the CDR3 is TGTGCCAGCAGTGAAGCTGGCGGACCCACTAACTATGGCTACACCTTC. Filled out from reference TRBV2 and TRBJ1-2, the complete variable domain reads EPEVTQTPSHQVTQMGQEVILRCVPISNHLYFYWYRQILGQKVEFLVSFYNNEISEKSEIFDDQFSVERPDGSNFTLKIRSTKLEDSAMYFCASSEAGGPTNYGYTFGSGTRLTVV.

This chain uses TRBV13 with TRBJ2-1; D gene ambiguous. Germline CDR1 PRHDT, CDR2 FYEKMQ (reference sequence). The CDR3 covers 13 residues. Between the trimmed V and J ends, which lost 2 bases and 6 bases, there was a span of 8 bases. The CDR3 nucleotides are TGTGCCAGCAGCTTATTCCGGCCCAATGAGCAGTTCTTC. It translates to CASSLFRPNEQFF. The whole variable domain, remainder taken from reference TRBV13 and TRBJ2-1, is AAGVIQSPRHLIKEKRETATLKCYPIPRHDTVYWYQQGPGQDPQFLISFYEKMQSDKGSIPDRFSAQQFSDYHSELNMSSLELGDSALYFCASSLFRPNEQFFGPGTRLTVL.

The table lists this clone with a few counts. The CDR3 reads CASTSYGGAADTQYF. In nucleotides, the CDR3 is TGTGCCAGCACCTCGTACGGGGGGGCCGCAGATACGCAGTATTTT. The gene calls are TRBV11-2 and TRBJ2-3, with 8 positions matching TRBD2. The CDR3 is made up of 15 amino acids. Germline values: CDR1 SGHAT, CDR2 FQNNGV. The trim removed 7 bases at V and 4 bases at J, leaving 10 bases unmatched.

This clone occurred a few times. Other DNA sequences within the sample encode an identical CDR3. V gene TRBV7-9 combines with J gene TRBJ2-5; no clear D. The CDR3 is 12 residues long. Germline V gene data show CDR1 as SEHNR and CDR2 as FQNEAQ (reference sequence). Trimming stripped 1 base from V and 4 bases from J, with 4 bases between. The CDR3 DNA is TGTGCCAGCAGCTTAGTTGGAGAGACCCAGTACTTC. Protein sequence: CASSLVGETQYF.

The rearrangement joins TRBV7-9 to TRBJ2-3; tentative D call: TRBD2 (6 bases). The V end was cut by 3 bases, the J end by 2 bases, with 15 bases between. CDR1 is SEHNR and CDR2 is FQNEAQ in the germline V gene (reference sequence). There are 16 residues in the CDR3. The DNA for the CDR3 is TGTGCCAGCAGCTTCGGGACTTCTGTCTACACAGATACGCAGTATTTT. Its protein product is CASSFGTSVYTDTQYF. Filled out from reference TRBV7-9 and TRBJ2-3, the complete variable domain reads DTGVSQNPRHKITKRGQNVTFRCDPISEHNRLYWYRQTLGQGPEFLTYFQNEAQLEKSRLLSDRFSAERPKGSFSTLEIQRTEQGDSAMYLCASSFGTSVYTDTQYFGPGTRLTVL.

Written as DNA, the CDR3 is TGTGCCTGGAGTGTAATCGGGAAGAAGTACAATGAGCAGTTCTTC. This sequence encodes CAWSVIGKKYNEQFF. The rearrangement joins TRBV30 to TRBJ2-1, with D perhaps TRBD2 (5 bases). V was cut by 0 bases and J by 4 bases, with 13 bases left in between. CDR1 and CDR2 from the germline V gene are GTSNPN and SVGIG (reference sequence). CDR3 length equals 15 residues.

The chain links TRBV29-1 to TRBJ1-2; tentative D call: TRBD1 (6 bases). V was trimmed by 3 bases and J by 13 bases, leaving 12 bases between them. The length of the CDR3 is 10 residues. Looked up from germline, CDR1 is SQVTM and CDR2 is ANQGSEA. The CDR3 loop is CSVETTGRTF. The CDR3 DNA is TGCAGCGTTGAGACCACAGGGCGCACCTTC.

This sequence joins TRBV29-1 and TRBJ2-1, with D maybe TRBD1 (6 bases). The CDR3 has 13 amino acids. Looked up from germline, CDR1 is SQVTM and CDR2 is ANQGSEA. V lost 7 bases and J lost 3, with 13 bases in between. CDR3 sequence reads: CSAPTGGYNEQFF. In DNA, the CDR3 is TGCAGCGCTCCGACAGGAGGCTACAATGAGCAGTTCTTC.

The chain carries TRBV6-5 and TRBJ2-3; perhaps D is TRBD1 or TRBD2 (5 bases each). Trimming cost V 2 bases and J 0 bases, with 9 bases left between them. The CDR3 length is 15 residues. Germline loops: CDR1 MNHEY, CDR2 SVGAGI. Here the CDR3 reads CASSYTRDSTDTQYF. The CDR3 coding sequence is TGTGCCAGCAGTTACACCCGGGACAGCACAGATACGCAGTATTTT.

The chain is built from TRBV29-1 and TRBJ1-1; D might be TRBD1 (5 bases). The germline V and J ends were trimmed by 6 bases and 0 bases, with 11 bases remaining between them. The germline V gene encodes CDR1 SQVTM and CDR2 ANQGSEA. CDR3 length: 13 amino acids. The CDR3 DNA sequence: TGCAGCGTGAGGGGCAGGCTGAACACTGAAGCTTTCTTT. Its protein is CSVRGRLNTEAFF.

Points on this clone: This sample includes further DNA sequences coding for the same CDR3. This chain links TRBV5-1 with TRBJ1-1; D not certain. The CDR3 extends over 13 amino acids. With 0 bases removed from V and 1 base from J, the gap between germline ends came to 4 bases. CDR1 is SGHRS, CDR2 YFSETQ, per germline. The CDR3 bases are TGCGCCAGCAGCTTGGATACGAACACTGAAGCTTTCTTT. The encoded protein is CASSLDTNTEAFF.

The rearrangement uses TRBV25-1 and TRBJ1-4; D is possibly TRBD1 (5 bases). The V gene lost 5 bases and the J gene lost 8 bases, with 12 bases spanning the gap. Germline V gives CDR1 MGHDK, CDR2 SYGVNS. CDR3 size: 13 residues. The CDR3 sequence: CASSSPGREKLFF. CDR3 bases: TGTGCCAGCAGTTCCCCAGGGAGGGAAAAACTGTTTTTT. The full variable domain, completed using reference TRBV25-1 and TRBJ1-4, is EADIYQTPRYLVIGTGKKITLECSQTMGHDKMYWYQQDPGMELHLIHYSYGVNSTEKGDLSSESTVSRIRTEHFPLTLESARPSHTSQYLCASSSPGREKLFFGSGTQLSVL.

V and J are TRBV5-1 and TRBJ2-1; perhaps D is TRBD1 or TRBD2 (5 bases each). Germline CDR1 reads SGHRS; CDR2 reads YFSETQ. The length of the CDR3 is 14 residues. Trimming removed 0 bases from V and 6 bases from J, with 10 bases in between. The CDR3 DNA is TGCGCCAGCAGCTTGGAACTAGGGGTCAATGAGCAGTTCTTC. Its protein is CASSLELGVNEQFF.

The chain carries TRBV7-9 and TRBJ1-1, with TRBD1 identical over 9 bases. The CDR3 has 13 residues. Germline-derived CDR1 and CDR2 are SEHNR and FQNEAQ (reference sequence). V shed 2 bases, J shed 11 bases, and the junction held 6 bases outside the gene matches. The CDR3 DNA is TGTGCCAGCAGCTTATTGGACAGGGGTCGGGCTTTCTTT. Residues: CASSLLDRGRAFF.

The chain couples TRBV29-1 to TRBJ1-2, with a tentative D call TRBD1 (6 bases). The CDR3 has 12 residues. Germline V gene lookup returns CDR1 SQVTM and CDR2 ANQGSEA. Between the trimmed V and J ends, which lost 6 bases and 4 bases, there was a span of 12 bases. The CDR3 region has the DNA TGCAGCGTAGGACGGACAGCCTATGGCTACACCTTC. Residues: CSVGRTAYGYTF.

The chain employs TRBV30 and TRBJ2-3; D might be TRBD1 (5 bases). Trimming removed 3 bases from V and 4 bases from J, with 11 bases in between. Germline-derived CDR1 and CDR2 are GTSNPN and SVGIG (reference sequence). The CDR3 has 13 amino acids. The CDR3 spells CAWSAQGPDTQYF. Written as DNA, the CDR3 is TGTGCCTGGAGCGCCCAGGGCCCAGATACGCAGTATTTT.

CDR3 loop: CASSPRAQRVSYNEQFF. Written as DNA, the CDR3 is TGTGCCAGCAGCCCCCGTGCCCAGCGGGTCTCCTACAATGAGCAGTTCTTC. The rearrangement uses TRBV7-9 and TRBJ2-1; possibly TRBD2 for D (6 bases). Germline V gives CDR1 SEHNR, CDR2 FQNEAQ (reference sequence). This CDR3 has 17 residues. The V end lost 5 bases, the J end lost 0 bases, and 17 bases lay between the germline ends.

This sequence joins TRBV30 and TRBJ1-1; D not certain. Germline-derived CDR1 and CDR2 are GTSNPN and SVGIG (reference sequence). The CDR3 is made up of 10 amino acids. Trimming pared 5 bases from V and 7 bases from J, leaving 8 bases between. CDR3 nucleotides: TGTGCCTGGGGAGGGCATGAAGCTTTCTTT. This translates into CAWGGHEAFF.

The chain uses TRBV7-9 and TRBJ1-2; D unresolved. CDR3 length equals 12 residues. Germline loops: CDR1 SEHNR, CDR2 FQNEAQ (reference sequence). V was cut by 5 bases and J by 5 bases, with 9 bases left in between. The CDR3 sequence is CASSLPGYGYTF. The CDR3 DNA sequence: TGTGCCAGCAGCCTCCCGGGGTATGGCTACACCTTC.